The source of this T cell receptor beta chain is a study of blood T cell repertoires in COVID-19. The CDR3 is made up of 13 amino acids. CDR1 and CDR2 (germline): ENHRY, SYGVKD. Germline trimming cut 10 bases from V and 2 bases from J; bases unmatched to any gene: 7. The protocol was immunoSEQ multiplex PCR, while the TCRdb copy is restricted to in-frame clones and leaves out a portion. The sample has 200,000 to 300,000 clones; roughly 88% are singletons. This TCR was recovered from a woman aged 45 to 65 who had recovered from COVID-19. The sequenced sample was PBMCs or T cells enriched from blood (not recorded which). The chain uses TRBV10-3 and TRBJ1-1; TRBD1 aligns across 7 bases. The CDR3 nucleotides are TGTGCCAACCAACAGGGGCTCAACACTGAAGCTTTCTTT. Protein: CANQQGLNTEAFF.